This TCR beta chain stems from a study of identical twins. In its sample, this clonotype was seen a few times. The CDR3 consists of 14 residues. CDR1 LNHNV and CDR2 YYDKDF come from the germline V gene (reference sequence). The ends were cut back, 1 base at V and 7 bases at J, with 14 bases in the middle. TCRdb itself ran the 5' RACE reads through MiXCR, one entry per CDR3 protein. The sample holds some 320,000 distinct CDR3 sequences; roughly 12% are singletons and the top ten take approximately 7.6%. This sample was shared with a second study, whose subject was yellow fever vaccine responses in identical twins.

This clonotype originated in a young woman in good health. This sequence joins TRBV15 and TRBJ2-7; D is unresolved. The source material was CD8+ T cells sorted from blood. In DNA form, the CDR3 reads TGTGCCACCAGCAGAGTCCCAAACTCCCTGGAGCAGTACTTC. Translating it yields CATSRVPNSLEQYF.